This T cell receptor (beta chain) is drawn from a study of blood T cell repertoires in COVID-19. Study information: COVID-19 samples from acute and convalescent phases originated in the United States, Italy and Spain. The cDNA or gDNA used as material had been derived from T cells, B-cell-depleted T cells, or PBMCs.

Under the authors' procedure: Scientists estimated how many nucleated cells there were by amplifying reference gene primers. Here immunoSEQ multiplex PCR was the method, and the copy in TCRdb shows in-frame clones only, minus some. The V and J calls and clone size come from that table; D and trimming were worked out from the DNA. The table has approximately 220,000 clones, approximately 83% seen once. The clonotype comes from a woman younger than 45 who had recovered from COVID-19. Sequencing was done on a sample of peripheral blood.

For the CDR3, the DNA is TGTGCCACCAGTGATTTGGACGGCCCCGAGGTCGGCAATCAGCCCCAGCATTTT. It encodes CATSDLDGPEVGNQPQHF. The genes are TRBV24-1 and TRBJ1-5; no clear D. Germline lookup yields CDR1 KGHDR and CDR2 SFDVKD. This CDR3 has 18 amino acids. V was trimmed by 0 bases and J by 2 bases, leaving 16 bases between them.